The sequence of this T cell receptor beta chain was determined in a study of response to subunit inactivated influenza vaccine. General study findings and limits: Each seasonal influenza vaccination, the authors suggested, recruits few new T cells.

This CDR3 has 15 residues. The germline CDR1 and CDR2 sequences are SQVTM and ANQGSEA. The V and J ends lost 2 bases and 3 bases respectively, with 17 bases between them. TCRdb analysed the RT-PCR reads with MiXCR anew, one entry per CDR3 protein. The profile shows hundreds of thousands of distinct CDR3 sequences, approximately 15% of them singletons. This clonotype was counted only a few times. Its antigen is not known. This receptor was taken from a man between 50 and 69 years old who received an inactivated influenza vaccine. The specimen comprised CD4+ T cells sorted from PBMCs, sampled less than 30 months after vaccination. This rearrangement joins TRBV29-1 to TRBJ2-7; TRBD1 is a possible D gene (6 bases). CDR3 DNA sequence: TGCAGCGTTGAAAGATTCAGGGGAGCGGACTACGAGCAGTACTTC. Protein product: CSVERFRGADYEQYF.